One and the same sample provided the 16 T cell receptor beta chains below, sequenced in a study of cytomegalovirus exposure and HLA in healthy donors. The PCR was carried out with 60 Vbeta primers and 13 Jbeta primers. This table comes from immunoSEQ multiplex PCR, and its TCRdb copy is limited to in-frame clones, with some not included. The table lists some 130,000 clones, about 80% of them singletons. The sample was PBMCs. The receptors originated from a man aged 30 to 39 in good health and CMV-seronegative.

The chain carries TRBV10-3 and TRBJ2-1; 10 bases align to TRBD2. From germline, CDR1 is ENHRY and CDR2 SYGVKD. The CDR3 length is 15 residues. V lost 5 bases, J lost 8 bases, and 9 bases stayed unmatched. CDR3 in DNA: TGTGCCATCAGTCCTCTAGCGGGAGCGTCTTATGAGCAGTTCTTC. Translating gives CAISPLAGASYEQFF.

This rearrangement joins TRBV28 to TRBJ1-1, with D possibly matching TRBD1 (5 bases). Trimming removed 2 bases at V and 13 bases at J, with 20 bases between. The length of the CDR3 is 14 residues. Germline values: CDR1 MDHEN, CDR2 SYDVKM. The CDR3 nucleotides are TGTGCCAGCAGTTTACGGTTGGACAACGATGATGGTTTCTTT. Amino acids: CASSLRLDNDDGFF.

This rearrangement joins TRBV6-6 to TRBJ1-1, with TRBD1 identical over 11 bases. The CDR3 runs 16 residues. V shed 0 bases, J shed 4 bases, and the junction held 4 bases outside the gene matches. The germline CDR1 and CDR2 sequences are MNHNY and SVGAGI (reference sequence). CDR3 DNA sequence: TGTGCCAGCAGTTACTCGGGACAGGGGGTGCTCACTGAAGCTTTCTTT. It encodes CASSYSGQGVLTEAFF.

This sequence joins TRBV29-1 and TRBJ1-2; D remains unclear. The germline gives CDR1 SQVTM, CDR2 ANQGSEA. Trimming removed 4 bases at V and 5 bases at J, with 11 bases between. CDR3 length equals 12 residues. The CDR3 DNA reads TGCAGCGTTGCGGTGGGAGGATATGGCTACACCTTC. Its protein product is CSVAVGGYGYTF.

This clone has just a few counts. The rearrangement links TRBV10-2 to TRBJ2-1; D possibly corresponds to TRBD2 (6 bases). This CDR3 has 14 amino acids. Looked up from germline, CDR1 is WSHSY and CDR2 is SAAADI. V lost 3 bases, J lost 4 bases, and 10 bases lay in between. CDR3 DNA: TGCGCCAGCAGTGAAGGACGGGAGTACAATGAGCAGTTCTTC. Its protein product is CASSEGREYNEQFF.

This rearrangement joins TRBV19 to TRBJ2-3; a possible D gene is TRBD1 (5 bases). Germline values: CDR1 LNHDA, CDR2 SQIVND (reference sequence). With 7 bases removed from V and 0 bases from J, the gap between germline ends came to 11 bases. The CDR3 runs 14 residues. CDR3 bases: TGTGCCAGTACGCCGGACACCAGCACAGATACGCAGTATTTT. Amino acids: CASTPDTSTDTQYF.

The CDR3 loop is CSVAAAHRVEEQYF. The CDR3 nucleotides read TGCAGCGTTGCAGCCGCCCACAGGGTGGAAGAGCAGTACTTC. This chain links TRBV29-1 with TRBJ2-7; possibly TRBD1 for D (6 bases). V lost 4 bases, J lost 7 bases, and 20 bases lay in between. The V gene's germline CDR1 is SQVTM and CDR2 ANQGSEA. There are 14 residues in the CDR3.

V usage is TRBV5-6 and J usage is TRBJ1-4; a weak D match, TRBD1 (5 bases). Germline loops: CDR1 SGHDT, CDR2 YYEEEE. The CDR3 runs to 14 residues. Deletions cut 6 bases from V and 10 bases from J, with 19 bases between. The CDR3 region is CASTVSQGGGKLFF. Here the CDR3 DNA reads TGTGCCAGCACTGTTTCCCAGGGTGGTGGAAAACTGTTTTTT.

V gene TRBV7-2 combines with J gene TRBJ2-3; 11 bases line up with TRBD2. The CDR3 has 16 amino acids. Germline V gives CDR1 SGHTA, CDR2 FQGNSA. V shed 5 bases, J shed 1 base, and the junction held 5 bases outside the gene matches. CDR3: CASSLIAGGGTDTQYF. CDR3 DNA: TGTGCCAGCAGCCTCATAGCGGGAGGGGGCACAGATACGCAGTATTTT. Full variable domain (missing parts from reference TRBV7-2 and TRBJ2-3): GAGVSQSPSNKVTEKGKDVELRCDPISGHTALYWYRQSLGQGLEFLIYFQGNSAPDKSGLPSDRFSAERTGGSVSTLTIQRTQQEDSAVYLCASSLIAGGGTDTQYFGPGTRLTVL.

V and J are TRBV12-5 and TRBJ1-1; 9 bases map to TRBD1. CDR1 is LGHNT, CDR2 FRNRAP, per germline. The ends lost 2 bases at V and 1 base at J; junction bases unmatched: 5. The CDR3 consists of 16 residues. The CDR3: CASGLPTGQGNTEAFF. The CDR3, as DNA: TGTGCTAGTGGTTTGCCAACGGGACAGGGGAACACTGAAGCTTTCTTT.

This clone was found a few times. The chain employs TRBV6-1 and TRBJ2-2, with D possibly matching TRBD2 (6 bases). The germline V gene encodes CDR1 MNHNS and CDR2 SASEGT. The CDR3 loop spans 13 amino acids. Trimming cost V 6 bases and J 4 bases, with 9 bases left between them. Here the CDR3 DNA reads TGTGCCAGCAGAACTAGCACCACCGGGGAGCTGTTTTTT. The encoded protein is CASRTSTTGELFF.

This chain joins TRBV30 and TRBJ1-3; 9 nucleotides agree with TRBD1. The CDR3 consists of 12 residues. The germline gives CDR1 GTSNPN, CDR2 SVGIG (reference sequence). V lost 7 bases and J lost 4; bases outside the gene matches: 2. The DNA for the CDR3 is TGTGCCTCCGGGACAGGGGGAAACACCATATATTTT. As protein: CASGTGGNTIYF. Drawing the rest from reference TRBV30 and TRBJ1-3, the complete variable domain is SQTIHQWPATLVQPVGSPLSLECTVEGTSNPNLYWYRQAAGRGLQLLFYSVGIGQISSEVPQNLSASRPQDRQFILSSKKLLLSDSGFYLCASGTGGNTIYFGEGSWLTVV.

V is TRBV7-9 and J is TRBJ2-1; 14 bases match TRBD2. This CDR3 has 16 amino acids. V dropped 6 bases and J dropped 7; count of bases not matched to a gene: 8. Germline assignment: CDR1 SEHNR and CDR2 FQNEAQ (reference sequence). The CDR3 DNA sequence: TGTGCCAGCAGAGACGGGACTAGCGGGAGTACAAATGAGCAGTTCTTC. This gives the protein CASRDGTSGSTNEQFF.

In regard to this clone: Other DNA sequences of this sample code for an identical CDR3. The chain uses TRBV27 and TRBJ2-7; the match to TRBD2 covers 7 bases. This CDR3 is built from 16 residues. The V gene's germline CDR1 is MNHEY and CDR2 SMNVEV (reference sequence). Losses at the gene ends were 0 bases for V and 0 bases for J; bases not matched to a gene: 5. The CDR3 DNA reads TGTGCCAGCAGTTTATCCCTAGCGGTAAGCTCCTACGAGCAGTACTTC. This gives the protein CASSLSLAVSSYEQYF.

The chain couples TRBV6-6 to TRBJ1-5, with D tentatively TRBD1 (6 bases). The CDR3 length is 15 residues. V was clipped by 5 bases and J by 3 bases, with 14 bases between them. Germline V gives CDR1 MNHNY, CDR2 SVGAGI (reference sequence). CDR3 sequence reads: CASSSPTGYNQPQHF. The CDR3 DNA reads as TGTGCCAGCAGTAGCCCAACAGGGTACAATCAGCCCCAGCATTTT.

Only one count was recorded for this clone. This sequence joins TRBV27 and TRBJ2-1, with D perhaps TRBD2 (6 bases). V was cut by 3 bases and J by 0 bases, with 27 bases left in between. The CDR3 loop spans 21 amino acids. Germline loops: CDR1 MNHEY, CDR2 SMNVEV (reference sequence). CDR3 DNA sequence: TGTGCCAGCAGTTTCTGCCAACGCTGGACTACCCAGAAAGACTCCTACAATGAGCAGTTCTTC. Its translation is CASSFCQRWTTQKDSYNEQFF.